Each of the 32 T cell receptor beta chains below was sequenced from the same sample in a study of shared clonotypes between healthy human individuals. Only in-frame clones appear in the TCRdb table, and some are missing; sequencing was by immunoSEQ multiplex PCR. The table lists more than 550,000 clones, roughly two thirds of them singletons, with approximately 1.7% in the top ten. What was sequenced was memory CD4+ T cells sorted from blood. Indicated subset: CD45RA-negative fraction. These receptor sequences come from a woman in her 30s in good health.

V gene TRBV28 combines with J gene TRBJ1-2; 7 nucleotides agree with TRBD1. The CDR3 sequence is 12 residues long. Looked up from germline, CDR1 is MDHEN and CDR2 is SYDVKM. CDR3: CATGEQGKGYTF. The CDR3 region has the DNA TGTGCAACGGGAGAACAGGGGAAAGGCTACACCTTC.

This sequence joins TRBV6-1 and TRBJ2-3; 7 positions agree with TRBD2. Germline V gives CDR1 MNHNS, CDR2 SASEGT. The CDR3 loop spans 16 amino acids. V was pared by 3 bases and J by 8 bases, with 14 bases of the junction left unmatched. The CDR3 DNA is TGTGCCAGCAGTGAGGATGGCGGGAGTGGGAAAGCTACGCAGTATTTT. Protein: CASSEDGGSGKATQYF.

The gene calls are TRBV5-1 and TRBJ2-1; TRBD1 agrees at 7 bases. J was trimmed by 2 bases and V by 4 bases; bases with no gene match: 6. Germline V gene sequence: CDR1 SGHRS, CDR2 YFSETQ. This CDR3 is 15 amino acids long. The CDR3 DNA follows: TGCGCCAGCAGCCAACAGACAGGGACCTACAATGAGCAGTTCTTC. This translates into CASSQQTGTYNEQFF.

The chain employs TRBV28 and TRBJ2-3, with 14 nucleotides matching TRBD2. This CDR3 contains 14 residues. V lost 6 bases to trimming and J lost 9 bases; unmatched junction nucleotides: 5. The germline CDR1 and CDR2 sequences are MDHEN and SYDVKM. The CDR3 is CASSKTSGRGTQYF. The CDR3 DNA is TGTGCCAGCAGCAAGACTAGCGGGAGGGGAACGCAGTATTTT.

The chain employs TRBV19 and TRBJ2-2; the D is unclear. This CDR3 is built from 14 residues. Germline lookup yields CDR1 LNHDA and CDR2 SQIVND (reference sequence). Trimming removed 5 bases from V and 4 bases from J, with 11 bases in between. This CDR3 is CASSGRAVTGELFF. The CDR3 nucleotides are TGTGCCAGTAGTGGCCGGGCGGTCACCGGGGAGCTGTTTTTT.

This clone was counted only a few times. J is TRBJ1-2 and V is TRBV28; D may be TRBD1 (5 bases). Trimming cost V 7 bases and J 8 bases, with 20 bases left between them. The CDR3 totals 14 residues. Germline values: CDR1 MDHEN, CDR2 SYDVKM. CDR3 sequence reads: CASTLGQGSSGYTF. The CDR3 nucleotides are TGTGCCAGCACCCTAGGGCAGGGTTCGTCCGGCTACACCTTC.

The chain has TRBV19 and TRBJ2-1; possibly TRBD2 for D (6 bases). The CDR3 consists of 13 residues. Trimming took 10 bases from V and 9 from J, leaving 19 bases between them. Per the germline V gene, CDR1 is LNHDA and CDR2 is SQIVND (reference sequence). The CDR3 DNA reads TGTGCCACCTCGCGGCGGGGAGGAGTTGAGCAGTTCTTC. Its translation is CATSRRGGVEQFF.

The V call is TRBV27, the J call TRBJ2-5; no firm D call. V lost 3 bases and J lost 7, with 12 bases in between. The germline V gene has CDR1 MNHEY and CDR2 SMNVEV (reference sequence). There are 13 residues in the CDR3. CDR3 residues: CASSFGPSRTQYF. The CDR3 region has the DNA TGTGCCAGCAGTTTCGGCCCAAGTCGGACCCAGTACTTC.

V gene TRBV28 combines with J gene TRBJ2-5; 10 nucleotides match TRBD1. The CDR3 covers 17 residues. CDR1 and CDR2 from the germline V gene are MDHEN and SYDVKM. Unmatched junction bases numbered 13, after V lost 5 bases and J lost 4 bases. The CDR3 region has the DNA TGTGCCAGCAGTGCGCCCGTTGGGACAGGGGTTCGAGAGACCCAGTACTTC. Residues: CASSAPVGTGVRETQYF.

This clone was seen only a few times. The gene calls are TRBV4-1 and TRBJ2-3, with a tentative D call TRBD1 (6 bases). The ends were cut back, 3 bases at V and 4 bases at J, with 11 bases in the middle. CDR3 length equals 14 residues. In germline, CDR1 is MGHRA, CDR2 YSYEKL. This chain's CDR3 is CASSHTQGPDTQYF. The CDR3 bases are TGCGCCAGCAGCCATACACAGGGCCCAGATACGCAGTATTTT.

The V call is TRBV28, the J call TRBJ2-1, with TRBD2 matching 11 bases. Germline V gene sequence: CDR1 MDHEN, CDR2 SYDVKM. V was clipped by 5 bases and J by 9 bases; unmatched bases: 9. This CDR3 contains 15 residues. The CDR3 DNA follows: TGTGCCAGCAGTCTTAGCGGGAGGGCCCTCCCTGAGCAGTTCTTC. Its protein product is CASSLSGRALPEQFF.

This chain uses TRBV5-5 with TRBJ1-5; D is uncertain. The length of the CDR3 is 12 residues. The V gene lost 5 bases and the J gene lost 6 bases, with 9 bases spanning the gap. Germline V CDR1 and CDR2: SGHKS, YYEKEE (reference sequence). The CDR3 region is CASSFSGQPQHF. The CDR3 nucleotides read TGTGCCAGCAGTTTTAGTGGTCAGCCCCAGCATTTT.

This clone was found once. The chain employs TRBV2 and TRBJ2-3, with D perhaps given as TRBD1 or TRBD2 (6 bases each). The V gene's germline CDR1 is SNHLY and CDR2 FYNNEI. The CDR3 contains 14 residues. The V and J ends lost 7 bases and 1 base respectively, with 12 bases between them. The CDR3 sequence: CASTGAVRTDTQYF. The CDR3, as DNA: TGTGCCAGCACGGGGGCGGTACGCACAGATACGCAGTATTTT.

This chain links TRBV15 with TRBJ2-7, with D possibly TRBD2 on 5 matching bases. Germline V CDR1 and CDR2: LNHNV, YYDKDF (reference sequence). The V gene lost 5 bases and the J gene lost 3 bases, with 11 bases spanning the gap. There are 13 residues in the CDR3. CDR3 sequence: CATSSGSDYEQYF. Here the CDR3 DNA reads TGTGCCACCAGCTCTGGGAGCGACTACGAGCAGTACTTC.

The rearrangement joins TRBV6-1 to TRBJ1-5, with TRBD1 as a possible D gene (6 bases). Germline lookup yields CDR1 MNHNS and CDR2 SASEGT. Between the trimmed V and J ends, which lost 4 bases and 0 bases, there was a span of 13 bases. CDR3 length: 16 amino acids. Here the CDR3 reads CASSGGGAGSNQPQHF. CDR3 DNA: TGTGCCAGCAGTGGGGGGGGCGCAGGTAGCAATCAGCCCCAGCATTTT.

V usage is TRBV2 and J usage is TRBJ2-7; D is ambiguous. Trimming left V 2 bases short and J 2 bases short, with 13 bases between. CDR1 SNHLY and CDR2 FYNNEI come from the germline V gene. The CDR3 has 15 amino acids. The CDR3 DNA is TGTGCCAGCAGTGAACAGCGTCAACATGCCTACGAGCAGTACTTC. This encodes CASSEQRQHAYEQYF.

The chain recombines TRBV27 with TRBJ1-3; a possible D gene is TRBD1 (6 bases). The length of the CDR3 is 16 residues. The V end lost 0 bases, the J end lost 4 bases, and 13 bases lay between the germline ends. Looked up from germline, CDR1 is MNHEY and CDR2 is SMNVEV (reference sequence). This CDR3 is CASSLSYGGPGNTIYF. As DNA, the CDR3 is TGTGCCAGCAGTTTATCGTACGGGGGCCCCGGAAACACCATATATTTT.

V gene TRBV19 combines with J gene TRBJ1-2, with D tentatively TRBD1 (5 bases). Trimming stripped 5 bases from V and 3 bases from J, with 10 bases between. CDR3 size: 13 residues. Germline V lookup: CDR1 LNHDA, CDR2 SQIVND (reference sequence). CDR3 DNA: TGTGCCAGTAGTCGGGACGGCGACTATGGCTACACCTTC. Translation: CASSRDGDYGYTF.

This chain links TRBV5-1 with TRBJ1-2; no firm D call. The CDR3 sequence is 14 residues long. V lost 0 bases and J 0 bases, leaving 6 bases between the germline ends. Looked up from germline, CDR1 is SGHRS and CDR2 is YFSETQ. As DNA, the CDR3 is TGCGCCAGCAGCTTGGTGTCAACTAACTATGGCTACACCTTC. Translated, it gives CASSLVSTNYGYTF. Full variable domain (remainder filled in from reference TRBV5-1 and TRBJ1-2): KAGVTQTPRYLIKTRGQQVTLSCSPISGHRSVSWYQQTPGQGLQFLFEYFSETQRNKGNFPGRFSGRQFSNSRSEMNVSTLELGDSALYLCASSLVSTNYGYTFGSGTRLTVV.

The chain employs TRBV18 and TRBJ1-1; 10 bases are shared with TRBD1. V lost 5 bases and J lost 5; bases outside the gene matches: 2. Germline values: CDR1 KGHSH, CDR2 LQKENI. The CDR3 has 13 amino acids. CDR3 DNA: TGTGCCAGCTCATCGGACAGGGGGACTGAAGCTTTCTTT. The encoded protein is CASSSDRGTEAFF.

This clone was observed at least ten times. The gene calls are TRBV9 and TRBJ1-5; the D gene is possibly TRBD1 (6 bases). Germline V gene sequence: CDR1 SGDLS, CDR2 YYNGEE. The CDR3 runs to 14 residues. The V and J ends lost 4 bases and 3 bases respectively, with 11 bases between them. In DNA form, the CDR3 reads TGTGCCAGCAGCAAACAGGGATACAATCAGCCCCAGCATTTT. As protein: CASSKQGYNQPQHF.

Of note for this clone: A read error is likely here: a far larger clone is one base away. The chain uses TRBV11-1 and TRBJ2-7, with unresolved D. The CDR3 is 12 residues long. Germline CDR1 SGHAT, CDR2 FQDESV (reference sequence). The ends were cut back, 1 base at V and 2 bases at J, with 3 bases in the middle. Written as DNA, the CDR3 is TGTGCCAGCAGCTTAGAACCCTACGAGCAGTACTTC. Translating it yields CASSLEPYEQYF.

J is TRBJ1-5 and V is TRBV7-2; 9 nucleotides align to TRBD1. CDR1 SGHTA and CDR2 FQGNSA come from the germline V gene. Germline trimming cut 1 base from V and 6 bases from J; bases unmatched to any gene: 7. CDR3 length: 16 residues. CDR3 bases: TGTGCCAGCAGCTTAGGCGGGACAGGGTACCGTCAGCCCCAGCATTTT. This codes for CASSLGGTGYRQPQHF. Filled out from reference TRBV7-2 and TRBJ1-5, the complete variable domain reads GAGVSQSPSNKVTEKGKDVELRCDPISGHTALYWYRQSLGQGLEFLIYFQGNSAPDKSGLPSDRFSAERTGGSVSTLTIQRTQQEDSAVYLCASSLGGTGYRQPQHFGDGTRLSIL.

The chain recombines TRBV19 with TRBJ2-1, with D maybe TRBD2 (5 bases). Looked up from germline, CDR1 is LNHDA and CDR2 is SQIVND (reference sequence). V shed 3 bases and J shed 11 bases, with 11 bases lying between them. The CDR3 runs to 12 residues. CDR3 loop: CASSMQRTQQFF. CDR3 sequence (DNA): TGTGCCAGTAGTATGCAGCGGACTCAGCAGTTCTTC.

This clone was picked up one time. The chain is built from TRBV6-5 and TRBJ1-6, with unresolved D. This CDR3 contains 15 residues. Germline CDR1 is MNHEY and CDR2 is SVGAGI. The ends were cut back, 2 bases at V and 7 bases at J, with 12 bases in the middle. CDR3 protein: CASSYGGSLNSPLHF. Here the CDR3 DNA reads TGTGCCAGCAGTTACGGAGGATCCCTAAATTCACCCCTCCACTTT.

V and J are TRBV5-6 and TRBJ2-7, with D perhaps TRBD1 (6 bases). CDR1 and CDR2 from the germline V gene are SGHDT and YYEEEE. Trimming pared 0 bases from V and 3 bases from J, leaving 10 bases between. This CDR3 contains 14 residues. The DNA of the CDR3 is TGTGCCAGCAGCTTGGGGAACAGGGACTACGAGCAGTACTTC. Amino acid sequence: CASSLGNRDYEQYF. Combining the CDR3 with reference TRBV5-6 and TRBJ2-7 gives the whole variable domain DAGVTQSPTHLIKTRGQQVTLRCSPKSGHDTVSWYQQALGQGPQFIFQYYEEEERQRGNFPDRFSGHQFPNYSSELNVNALLLGDSALYLCASSLGNRDYEQYFGPGTRLTVT.

This sequence joins TRBV6-5 and TRBJ2-3, with D possibly TRBD2 on 6 matching bases. The CDR3 sequence is 16 residues long. Trimming pared 2 bases from V and 4 bases from J, leaving 16 bases between. CDR1 MNHEY and CDR2 SVGAGI come from the germline V gene. For the CDR3, the DNA is TGTGCCAGCAGTTACACCGGGACTGGGGCGGCAGATACGCAGTATTTT. Its translation: CASSYTGTGAADTQYF.

This clone was observed many times. This same CDR3 is encoded by further DNA sequences in the sample. This chain links TRBV5-1 with TRBJ2-3; D is uncertain. The CDR3 is 11 residues long. V lost 5 bases and J lost 2, with 3 bases in between. Germline V CDR1 and CDR2: SGHRS, YFSETQ. The CDR3 spells CASSNTDTQYF. CDR3 nucleotide sequence: TGCGCCAGCAGTAACACAGATACGCAGTATTTT.

V is TRBV11-3 and J is TRBJ2-5; D assignment may be TRBD1 or TRBD2 (6 bases each). Germline V gene lookup returns CDR1 SGHNT and CDR2 YENEEA. The V end was cut by 0 bases, the J end by 7 bases, with 18 bases between. This CDR3 is built from 16 residues. CDR3 sequence (DNA): TGTGCCAGCAGCTTAGATCGGTCGAGGGGGGTGGCGACCCAGTACTTC. As protein: CASSLDRSRGVATQYF. Based on the CDR3 plus reference TRBV11-3 and TRBJ2-5, the full variable domain is EAGVVQSPRYKIIEKKQPVAFWCNPISGHNTLYWYLQNLGQGPELLIRYENEEAVDDSQLPKDRFSAERLKGVDSTLKIQPAELGDSAVYLCASSLDRSRGVATQYFGPGTRLLVL.

The rearrangement links TRBV5-4 to TRBJ2-7; the D call may be TRBD1 or TRBD2 (5 bases each). This CDR3 region has 14 residues. The ends were cut back, 3 bases at V and 4 bases at J, with 14 bases in the middle. Germline values: CDR1 SGHNT, CDR2 YYREEE (reference sequence). The CDR3 nucleotides read TGTGCCAGCAGCTCTCCGGGACGGAAGTACGAGCAGTACTTC. It is translated as CASSSPGRKYEQYF.

The chain carries TRBV2 and TRBJ1-1; TRBD1 is a possible D gene (5 bases). The CDR3 has 12 amino acids. The V gene's germline CDR1 is SNHLY and CDR2 FYNNEI. Trimming shortened V by 10 bases and J by 0 bases, and 9 bases separated the two germline ends. In nucleotides, the CDR3 is TGTGCCACTGGGACGGTGAACACTGAAGCTTTCTTT. It translates to CATGTVNTEAFF.

The gene calls are TRBV5-1 and TRBJ2-3, with D possibly being TRBD1 (6 bases). There are 16 residues in the CDR3. Looked up from germline, CDR1 is SGHRS and CDR2 is YFSETQ. The V and J ends lost 7 bases and 6 bases respectively, with 24 bases between them. CDR3 region: CASAQVRGGVFDTQYF. CDR3 nucleotides: TGCGCCAGCGCTCAGGTCCGTGGGGGCGTTTTTGATACGCAGTATTTT.